This T cell receptor beta chain was recorded in a study of Ad26.COV2.S vaccination and SARS-CoV-2 variants. Study overall: The trial was COV1001 and the donor's arm was Ad26.COV2.S.

TCRdb's table, derived via immunoSEQ multiplex PCR, lists solely in-frame clones and lacks some. The sample records more than 250,000 clones, over 75% being singletons. V shed 2 bases and J shed 1 base, with 8 bases lying between them. The CDR3 is 14 residues long. CDR1 is KGHSH, CDR2 LQKENI, per germline. Treatment meaning: some 20 received Ad26.COV2.S at low or high dose, single or two shots; several received placebo; per-sample allocation not given. Collection of the samples took place on day 63 after the first injection of vaccine or placebo. The rearrangement joins TRBV18 to TRBJ2-5, with D uncertain. The specimen was peripheral blood, collected in a trial of Ad26.COV2.S vaccine versus placebo. The receptor's source is a person aged 18-60 years who received the Ad26.COV2.S COVID-19 vaccine or a placebo. CDR3 protein: CASSPSTPQETQYF. As DNA, the CDR3 is TGTGCCAGCTCACCATCCACTCCCCAAGAGACCCAGTACTTC. Drawing the rest from reference TRBV18 and TRBJ2-5, the complete variable domain is NAGVMQNPRHLVRRRGQEARLRCSPMKGHSHVYWYRQLPEEGLKFMVYLQKENIIDESGMPKERFSAEFPKEGPSILRIQQVVRGDSAAYFCASSPSTPQETQYFGPGTRLLVL.